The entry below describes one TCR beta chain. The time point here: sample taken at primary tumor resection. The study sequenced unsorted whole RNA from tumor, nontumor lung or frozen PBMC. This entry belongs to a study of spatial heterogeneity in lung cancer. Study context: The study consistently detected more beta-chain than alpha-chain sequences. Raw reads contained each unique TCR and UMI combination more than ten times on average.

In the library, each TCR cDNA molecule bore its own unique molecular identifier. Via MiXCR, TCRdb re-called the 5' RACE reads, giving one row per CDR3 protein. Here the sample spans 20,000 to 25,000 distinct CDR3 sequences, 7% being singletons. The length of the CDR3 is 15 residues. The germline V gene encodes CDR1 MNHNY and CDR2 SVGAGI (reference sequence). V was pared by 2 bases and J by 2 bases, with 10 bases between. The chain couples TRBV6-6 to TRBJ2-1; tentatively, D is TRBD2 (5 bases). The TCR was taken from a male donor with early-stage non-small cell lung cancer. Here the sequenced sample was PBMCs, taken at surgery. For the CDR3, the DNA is TGTGCCAGCAGTTACCCCGTCGGGGCCTACAATGAGCAGTTCTTC. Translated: CASSYPVGAYNEQFF.